The 27 T cell receptor beta chains below were found in one sample sequenced in a study of response to subunit inactivated influenza vaccine. One entry per CDR3 protein results from TCRdb running MiXCR on the RT-PCR reads. The sample carries some 200,000 distinct CDR3 sequences, approximately 12% recorded once. These data are also associated with another study on T cells expressing NK-cell markers. That investigation notes: What made the TCR beta cDNA was 5'RACE template switching with UMIs.

The sample was CD8+ T cells sorted from PBMCs, taken about 12 days after vaccination. The receptors stem from a man aged 50-59 years who received an inactivated influenza vaccine.

J is TRBJ2-5 and V is TRBV7-6; D unclear. Germline-derived CDR1 and CDR2 are SGHVS and FNYEAQ. This CDR3 has 15 residues. V was trimmed by 3 bases and J by 1 base, leaving 12 bases between them. The CDR3 reads CASSFSVAVQETQYF. DNA for the CDR3: TGTGCCAGCAGCTTTTCCGTCGCGGTCCAAGAGACCCAGTACTTC.

The V gene is TRBV6-2 or TRBV6-3, the J gene TRBJ2-7; D might be TRBD2 (6 bases). Germline assignment: CDR1 MNHEY and CDR2 SVGEGT. The CDR3 totals 12 residues. V was clipped by 7 bases and J by 1 base, with 8 bases between them. CDR3 nucleotide sequence: TGTGCCAGCACGGCGGGGTCCTACGAGCAGTACTTC. As protein: CASTAGSYEQYF.

This clonotype appeared a few times. V gene TRBV28 combines with J gene TRBJ1-3; D is unclear. In germline, CDR1 is MDHEN, CDR2 SYDVKM. The V end lost 3 bases, the J end lost 0 bases, and 9 bases lay between the germline ends. CDR3 length: 15 residues. The CDR3 DNA reads TGTGCCAGCAGTTTCGGGGTAACCTCTGGAAACACCATATATTTT. Its protein product is CASSFGVTSGNTIYF.

This clonotype was counted only a few times. The CDR3 coding sequence is TGTGCCAGCAGCACAGGGGACAGGAGTCTTAACACTGAAGCTTTCTTT. Encoded protein: CASSTGDRSLNTEAFF. The chain uses TRBV7-8 and TRBJ1-1; 8 bases are shared with TRBD1. CDR1 and CDR2 (germline): SGHVS, FQNEAQ. V trimming: 5 bases; J trimming: 2 bases; junction bases outside the gene matches: 10. There are 16 residues in the CDR3.

This clonotype turned up a few times. The chain links TRBV28 to TRBJ2-1; D is undetermined. The germline gives CDR1 MDHEN, CDR2 SYDVKM. The germline V and J ends were trimmed by 2 bases and 4 bases, with 9 bases remaining between them. The CDR3 has 14 residues. CDR3 protein: CASSLTETYNEQFF. CDR3 in DNA: TGTGCCAGCAGTTTAACAGAAACTTACAATGAGCAGTTCTTC.

This clonotype was counted many times. CDR3 DNA: TGTGCCAGCAAGTCAGGGGGCGCAAGTGGCTACACCTTC. Its protein product is CASKSGGASGYTF. The rearrangement uses TRBV6-6 and TRBJ1-2; 8 bases are shared with TRBD1. In germline, CDR1 is MNHNY, CDR2 SVGAGI (reference sequence). V shed 7 bases, J shed 7 bases, and the junction held 8 bases outside the gene matches. This CDR3 contains 13 residues.

The sample holds a few counts of this clonotype. V gene TRBV27 combines with J gene TRBJ2-7; TRBD2 aligns across 8 bases. The germline CDR1 and CDR2 sequences are MNHEY and SMNVEV (reference sequence). The V and J ends lost 5 bases and 2 bases, in that order; junction bases with no gene match: 8. The CDR3 has 15 residues. The CDR3 region has the DNA TGTGCCAGCAGTCCGTCGATGCGGGGGGCCTACGAGCAGTACTTC. Protein sequence: CASSPSMRGAYEQYF.

This clonotype was seen a handful of times. V and J are TRBV7-9 and TRBJ2-3, with D unresolved. The CDR3 sequence is 13 residues long. Germline V gene sequence: CDR1 SEHNR, CDR2 FQNEAQ (reference sequence). V lost 1 base and J 2 bases, leaving 4 bases between the germline ends. The CDR3, as DNA: TGTGCCAGCAGCTTAGAGCTCACAGATACGCAGTATTTT. Residues: CASSLELTDTQYF. The whole variable domain, filled in from reference TRBV7-9 and TRBJ2-3, reads DTGVSQNPRHKITKRGQNVTFRCDPISEHNRLYWYRQTLGQGPEFLTYFQNEAQLEKSRLLSDRFSAERPKGSFSTLEIQRTEQGDSAMYLCASSLELTDTQYFGPGTRLTVL.

This clonotype was picked up a small number of times. V usage is TRBV4-3 and J usage is TRBJ2-3; 10 bases are shared with TRBD1. The V gene's germline CDR1 is LGHNA and CDR2 YSLEER. The ends lost 3 bases at V and 3 bases at J; junction bases unmatched: 6. The CDR3 totals 16 residues. In DNA, the CDR3 is TGCGCCAGCAGCCAGTGGTGGGGACAGGGGACAGATACGCAGTATTTT. It is translated as CASSQWWGQGTDTQYF.

This chain uses TRBV20-1 with TRBJ1-1; D is unclear. The CDR3 is 10 amino acids. Trimming took 7 bases from V and 6 from J, leaving 9 bases between them. Germline V lookup: CDR1 DFQATT, CDR2 SNEGSKA (reference sequence). The CDR3 sequence is CSGWSPEAFF. The CDR3 DNA follows: TGCAGTGGGTGGAGCCCTGAAGCTTTCTTT.

This clonotype turned up a few times. The chain recombines TRBV7-2 with TRBJ2-2; no reliable D call. V was cut by 5 bases and J by 5 bases, with 9 bases left in between. This CDR3 spans 13 amino acids. Looked up from germline, CDR1 is SGHTA and CDR2 is FQGNSA. The CDR3 bases are TGTGCCAGCAGCCGTTTGTTGACCGGGGAGCTGTTTTTT. Protein: CASSRLLTGELFF.

A few counts support this clonotype. V gene TRBV4-1 combines with J gene TRBJ2-7, with 14 bases lining up with TRBD2. V was pared by 1 base and J by 2 bases, with 10 bases of the junction left unmatched. This CDR3 is 19 amino acids long. Per the germline V gene, CDR1 is MGHRA and CDR2 is YSYEKL. CDR3 in DNA: TGCGCCAGCAGCCAAGTGGTTTTCGGGACTAGCGGGGGCCCCTACGAGCAGTACTTC. Amino acids: CASSQVVFGTSGGPYEQYF.

This clonotype occurred a few times. The V gene is TRBV20-1, the J gene TRBJ2-1, with TRBD2 matching over 14 bases. CDR1 and CDR2 from the germline V gene are DFQATT and SNEGSKA (reference sequence). V shed 6 bases and J 0 bases; nucleotides not matched to a gene: 7. CDR3 length: 17 amino acids. CDR3 nucleotides: TGCAGTGCCAAGGACGGGACTAGCGGGAGCTCCTACAATGAGCAGTTCTTC. It yields the protein CSAKDGTSGSSYNEQFF.

There are many counts of this clonotype. This rearrangement joins TRBV29-1 to TRBJ2-1; D unclear. CDR3 size: 12 residues. V lost 7 bases and J lost 7, with 14 bases in between. Germline V gene lookup returns CDR1 SQVTM and CDR2 ANQGSEA. The CDR3 region is CSAILQTNEQFF. The CDR3 DNA is TGCAGCGCGATTCTACAGACGAATGAGCAGTTCTTC.

This clonotype has at least ten counts. V and J are TRBV3-1 and TRBJ2-7, with no clear D. The CDR3 consists of 12 residues. Per the germline V gene, CDR1 is LGHDT and CDR2 is YNNKEL (reference sequence). Trimming took off 1 base at V and 4 bases at J, with 5 bases between the two ends. CDR3 sequence: CASSQVGYEQYF. The CDR3 DNA reads TGTGCCAGCAGCCAAGTGGGGTACGAGCAGTACTTC.

This clonotype appeared many times. The chain joins TRBV7-9 to TRBJ2-7, with TRBD1 as a possible D gene (6 bases). The CDR3 runs 12 residues. CDR1 and CDR2 (germline): SEHNR, FQNEAQ (reference sequence). The V and J ends lost 4 bases and 6 bases respectively, with 10 bases between them. CDR3: CASSSNRVEQYF. The DNA for the CDR3 is TGTGCCAGCAGCTCCAACAGGGTCGAGCAGTACTTC.

This clonotype was found many times. This chain connects TRBV3-1 to TRBJ2-7, with D uncertain. Germline V gene sequence: CDR1 LGHDT, CDR2 YNNKEL (reference sequence). Trimming shortened V by 1 base and J by 3 bases, and 10 bases separated the two germline ends. The CDR3 has 14 residues. The CDR3 is CASSQGIVGYEQYF. In DNA form, the CDR3 reads TGTGCCAGCAGCCAAGGAATCGTCGGCTACGAGCAGTACTTC.

In this sample, this clonotype turned up many times. The chain combines TRBV28 with TRBJ2-7; 12 bases align to TRBD1. The CDR3 has 14 amino acids. The J segment lost 4 bases and the V segment lost 6 bases, leaving 4 bases of the junction unmatched. Looked up from germline, CDR1 is MDHEN and CDR2 is SYDVKM. DNA of the CDR3: TGTGCCAGCAGGGGGGACAGGGGGCTGTACGAGCAGTACTTC. This encodes CASRGDRGLYEQYF.

This clonotype showed up just a few times. A junction end diverges from the germline sequence, so it may reflect a read error. The chain links TRBV9 to TRBJ1-1, with TRBD1 as a possible D gene (5 bases). Germline loops: CDR1 SGDLS, CDR2 YYNGEE. CDR3 length: 11 amino acids. This CDR3 is CASSAGTEPSF. The DNA of the CDR3 is TGTGCCAGCAGCGCAGGGACGGAACCCTCCTTT.

The chain carries TRBV4-1 and TRBJ1-1; no clear D. There are 13 residues in the CDR3. Trimming left V 5 bases short and J 10 bases short, with 17 bases between. Looked up from germline, CDR1 is MGHRA and CDR2 is YSYEKL. CDR3 loop: CASSSQEDVGAFF. CDR3 nucleotides: TGCGCCAGCAGCTCCCAGGAGGATGTTGGAGCTTTCTTT.

This clonotype was seen ten or more times. V gene TRBV12-3 or TRBV12-4 combines with J gene TRBJ2-5; 10 nucleotides line up with TRBD2. CDR3 length: 14 residues. The V segment lost 8 bases and the J segment 0 bases; nucleotides outside the gene matches: 3. The CDR3 DNA follows: TGTGCCAGCGCCCTAGCGGGGGACCAAGAGACCCAGTACTTC. Translation: CASALAGDQETQYF.

As for this clonotype: In this CDR3 the conserved last residue, phenylalanine or tryptophan, is missing, so a read error is likely. The V call is TRBV10-1, the J call TRBJ1-2; no firm D call. This CDR3 is built from 13 residues. The V gene's germline CDR1 is WNHNN and CDR2 SYGVQD (reference sequence). V was pared by 4 bases and J by 5 bases, with 11 bases between. Here the CDR3 DNA reads TGCGCCAGCAGTGTTTCGTCTGGATATGGCTACACCATC. Its protein is CASSVSSGYGYTI.

This clonotype showed up just a few times. The gene calls are TRBV11-3 and TRBJ2-1; D is possibly TRBD1 or TRBD2 (5 bases each). CDR1 and CDR2 (germline): SGHNT, YENEEA. CDR3 length: 14 residues. Trimming stripped 1 base from V and 4 bases from J, with 8 bases between. CDR3 DNA sequence: TGTGCCAGCAGCTTAGGGGACGGATACAATGAGCAGTTCTTC. It is translated as CASSLGDGYNEQFF.

The rearrangement uses TRBV7-9 and TRBJ2-5, with 8 bases fitting TRBD2. The CDR3 totals 16 residues. The V gene's germline CDR1 is SEHNR and CDR2 FQNEAQ (reference sequence). V shed 5 bases, J shed 3 bases, and the junction held 11 bases outside the gene matches. The CDR3 is CASSLGTRTEEETQYF. In DNA, the CDR3 is TGTGCCAGCAGCCTAGGGACTAGGACGGAGGAAGAGACCCAGTACTTC.

This clonotype was counted between two and nine times. CDR3 in DNA: TGTGCCAGCAGTTACGAGCGGTCGGGATTGTACGAGCAGTACTTC. As protein: CASSYERSGLYEQYF. The chain combines TRBV6-2 or TRBV6-3 with TRBJ2-7; D possibly corresponds to TRBD2 (5 bases). The CDR3 spans 15 residues. The germline V and J ends were trimmed by 2 bases and 4 bases, with 15 bases remaining between them. Germline loops: CDR1 MNHEY, CDR2 SVGEGT.

The chain has TRBV4-1 and TRBJ2-7; D is undetermined. Germline V gene data show CDR1 as MGHRA and CDR2 as YSYEKL. V lost 8 bases and J lost 2, with 19 bases in between. The CDR3 length is 15 residues. The CDR3: CASRVAYYPTYEQYF. DNA of the CDR3: TGCGCCAGCCGAGTGGCATATTATCCAACCTACGAGCAGTACTTC.

This clonotype was seen a few times. The CDR3 DNA follows: TGCAGTGCTAGACCCAGGAACGAGCAGTACTTC. Protein: CSARPRNEQYF. The chain combines TRBV20-1 with TRBJ2-7; D gene uncertain. Germline V lookup: CDR1 DFQATT, CDR2 SNEGSKA (reference sequence). V lost 2 bases to trimming and J lost 5 bases, with 7 bases between them. This CDR3 has 11 amino acids.